Shown below are 2 T cell receptor beta chains from a single sample sequenced in a study of CD8 T cell repertoires and HIV-1 epitope variants (dated by TCRdb to the early 2020s). The antigens for these receptors are not known. The library was built by means of the immunoSEQ multiplex PCR assay. TCRdb obtained this table from immuneACCESS and retained in-frame rearrangements with V and J assigned. These tables miss some clones; where compared with another copy, unresolved V genes account for less than half of the shortfall, and the remainder is unexplained. The sample has around 4,100 clones on record, more than 60% of them singletons. The biggest ten clones account for roughly 44% of the sample. Sequencing was performed on cultured CD8+ T cells derived from PBMCs. The receptors here all came from a male donor with HIV.

The J gene is TRBJ1-1, the V gene TRBV6-1, with 9 positions matching TRBD1. The junction had 8 bases not matched to a gene; V was cut back by 7 bases and J by 5 bases. Germline V gene lookup returns CDR1 MNHNS and CDR2 SASEGT. This CDR3 region has 14 residues. CDR3 residues: CASIRGQGPTEAFF. CDR3 coding DNA: TGTGCCAGCATCAGGGGACAGGGACCTACTGAAGCTTTCTTT.

The chain uses TRBV28 and TRBJ2-7; 11 bases line up with TRBD2. Trimming at V came to 7 bases and at J to 2 bases, leaving 7 bases not matched to a gene. This CDR3 is built from 15 residues. CDR1 and CDR2 from the germline V gene are MDHEN and SYDVKM. The CDR3 sequence is CASTEGLAGTYEQYF. CDR3 bases: TGTGCCAGCACCGAAGGACTAGCGGGTACCTACGAGCAGTACTTC. The full variable domain, in which reference TRBV28 and TRBJ2-7 provide the parts outside the CDR3, is DVKVTQSSRYLVKRTGEKVFLECVQDMDHENMFWYRQDPGLGLRLIYFSYDVKMKEKGDIPEGYSVSREKKERFSLILESASTNQTSMYLCASTEGLAGTYEQYFGPGTRLTVT.